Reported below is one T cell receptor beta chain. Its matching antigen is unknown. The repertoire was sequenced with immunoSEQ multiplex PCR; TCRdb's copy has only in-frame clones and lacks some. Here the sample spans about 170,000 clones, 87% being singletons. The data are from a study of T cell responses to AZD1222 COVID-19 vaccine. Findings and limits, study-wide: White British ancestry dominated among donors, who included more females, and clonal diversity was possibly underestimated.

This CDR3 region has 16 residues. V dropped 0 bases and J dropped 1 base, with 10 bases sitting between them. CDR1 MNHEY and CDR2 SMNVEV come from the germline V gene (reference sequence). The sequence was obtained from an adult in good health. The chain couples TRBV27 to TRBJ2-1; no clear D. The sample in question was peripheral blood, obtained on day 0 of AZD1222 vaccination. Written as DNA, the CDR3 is TGTGCCAGCAGTTTATCGGGTAGTAGTTCCTACAATGAGCAGTTCTTC. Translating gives CASSLSGSSSYNEQFF.